A selection of T cell receptor beta chains follows, all from one sample in a study of blood T cell repertoires in COVID-19. Sequenced by immunoSEQ multiplex PCR; TCRdb stores in-frame clones only, minus some. Among approximately 160,000 clones, 75% to 85% were seen once, and the ten largest hold around 5.9%. Specimen: PBMCs or T cells enriched from blood (not recorded which). These TCRs come from a man in his forties who had recovered from COVID-19. CDR3s include the opening cysteine and the closing phenylalanine or tryptophan. Each record gives: V gene, J gene, CDR3 protein.

TRBV30,TRBJ1-2,CAWSVQTLLDYGYTF
TRBV6-4,TRBJ1-2,CASSDSGAGRYGYTF
TRBV18,TRBJ2-5,CASSRRLADQETQYF
TRBV5-1,TRBJ1-2,CASSGQVEGYTF
TRBV27,TRBJ2-3,CASSSGLSTDTQYF
TRBV3-1/TRBV3-2,TRBJ2-3,CASSQPTGRDTQYF
TRBV30,TRBJ2-6,CAWRGGQRSSGANVLTF
TRBV7-8,TRBJ1-4,CASQLLGGTDEKLFF
TRBV19,TRBJ1-2,CASSPQGGGGYTF
TRBV5-1,TRBJ1-2,CASRQETGEGYTF
TRBV15,TRBJ2-1,CATSRERRDNEQFF
TRBV18,TRBJ2-1,CASSPLPSGGTNEQFF
TRBV11-2,TRBJ1-2,CASSSGLTYGYTF
TRBV12-3/TRBV12-4,TRBJ1-1,CASSWDRETEAFF
TRBV2,TRBJ1-1,CASRTGVRNEAFF
TRBV18,TRBJ2-7,CASSADPGQGTYEQYF
TRBV11-2,TRBJ2-7,CASSLRQELKQYF
TRBV9,TRBJ2-1,CASSVAGQRSSYNEQFF
TRBV10-3,TRBJ2-3,CATKGPQGWTDTQYF
TRBV2,TRBJ2-3,CASSDRGEGADTQYF
TRBV11-3,TRBJ2-3,CASSPRQGLGTQYF
TRBV12-5,TRBJ2-3,CVSIAGGLDTQYF
TRBV7-2,TRBJ2-1,CASSHRLVEQFF
TRBV3-1/TRBV3-2,TRBJ2-7,CASSPSSYEQYF
TRBV6-5,TRBJ1-3,CASSTPGTIYF
TRBV12-2,TRBJ2-1,CASRCPVGGPHEQFF
TRBV12-3/TRBV12-4,TRBJ2-5,CASSWATQETQYF
TRBV2,TRBJ1-6,CASRGGQGYSPLHF
TRBV5-1,TRBJ1-5,CASSLTPTDRGNQPQHF
TRBV10-3,TRBJ1-3,CAISQAGAGNTIYF
TRBV3-1/TRBV3-2,TRBJ1-5,CASSPHLGGQPQHF
TRBV4-1,TRBJ2-1,CASSRSLAGDYNEQFF